Shown below are 29 T cell receptor beta chains from a single sample sequenced in a study of T-cell reconstitution after alpha-beta-depleted transplantation in children. For TCRbeta, the library was prepared with unique molecular identifiers. A single record per CDR3 protein comes from TCRdb applying MiXCR to the PCR reads. The sample lists 200,000 to 300,000 distinct CDR3 sequences; 20% to 30% were seen once. This specimen consisted of PBMCs, obtained before TCRalphabeta/CD19-depleted stem cell transplant. The receptors come from a girl under 10 years old with Fanconi anemia, due to receive a stem cell transplant.

This chain uses TRBV5-1 with TRBJ2-1, with TRBD1 matching over 7 bases. V lost 4 bases, J lost 9 bases, and 7 bases stayed unmatched. The CDR3 contains 13 residues. Germline-derived CDR1 and CDR2 are SGHRS and YFSETQ. This CDR3 reads CASSPDRLGEQFF. In nucleotides, the CDR3 is TGCGCCAGCAGCCCGGACAGGCTGGGTGAGCAGTTCTTC.

This sequence joins TRBV29-1 and TRBJ2-6, with D possibly being TRBD1 (6 bases). The ends were cut back, 3 bases at V and 0 bases at J, with 9 bases in the middle. Germline CDR1 reads SQVTM; CDR2 reads ANQGSEA. The CDR3 extends over 15 amino acids. DNA for the CDR3: TGCAGCGTTGAGGGGGCTTCCTCTGGGGCCAACGTCCTGACTTTC. It is translated as CSVEGASSGANVLTF.

In this sample, this clonotype turned up many times. The genes are TRBV20-1 and TRBJ2-1, with TRBD2 matching 11 bases. Per the germline V gene, CDR1 is DFQATT and CDR2 is SNEGSKA (reference sequence). This CDR3 has 14 residues. V shed 2 bases and J 7 bases; nucleotides not matched to a gene: 4. CDR3 protein: CSARYSGRANEQFF. For the CDR3, the DNA is TGCAGTGCTAGATATAGCGGGAGGGCGAATGAGCAGTTCTTC.

This clonotype was detected only a few times. V usage is TRBV29-1 and J usage is TRBJ1-6; 8 bases align to TRBD1. The V and J ends lost 7 bases and 8 bases, in that order; junction bases with no gene match: 4. The V gene's germline CDR1 is SQVTM and CDR2 ANQGSEA. CDR3 length equals 12 residues. CDR3 protein: CSAGTGDSPLHF. CDR3 DNA sequence: TGCAGCGCCGGGACAGGTGATTCACCCCTCCACTTT.

This chain connects TRBV7-6 to TRBJ2-7, with 14 bases aligning to TRBD2. CDR3 length: 18 amino acids. The ends lost 0 bases at V and 0 bases at J; junction bases unmatched: 4. The germline CDR1 and CDR2 sequences are SGHVS and FNYEAQ. The CDR3 sequence is CASSLATSGGDFSYEQYF. DNA of the CDR3: TGTGCCAGCAGCTTAGCGACTAGCGGGGGGGATTTCTCCTACGAGCAGTACTTC.

This rearrangement joins TRBV7-3 to TRBJ2-3; D possibly matches TRBD1 or TRBD2 (5 bases each). Per the germline V gene, CDR1 is SGHTA and CDR2 is FQGTGA. There are 15 residues in the CDR3. The V end was cut by 0 bases, the J end by 3 bases, with 10 bases between. The CDR3 DNA reads TGTGCCAGCAGCTTAACGGGGGAGTGGACAGATACGCAGTATTTT. It codes for CASSLTGEWTDTQYF. Filled out from reference TRBV7-3 and TRBJ2-3, the complete variable domain reads GAGVSQTPSNKVTEKGKYVELRCDPISGHTALYWYRQSLGQGPEFLIYFQGTGAADDSGLPNDRFFAVRPEGSVSTLKIQRTERGDSAVYLCASSLTGEWTDTQYFGPGTRLTVL.

This sequence joins TRBV29-1 and TRBJ2-1; D is unresolved. The CDR3 totals 15 residues. V lost 0 bases to trimming and J lost 3 bases, with 12 bases between them. The germline V gene encodes CDR1 SQVTM and CDR2 ANQGSEA. CDR3 bases: TGCAGCGTTGAAGATCTCCAGCCTCTCTACAATGAGCAGTTCTTC. Its protein is CSVEDLQPLYNEQFF.

The genes are TRBV20-1 and TRBJ2-5, with a possible D match to TRBD1 (5 bases). CDR1 and CDR2 from the germline V gene are DFQATT and SNEGSKA (reference sequence). This CDR3 has 13 amino acids. Trimming removed 5 bases from V and 4 bases from J, with 14 bases in between. The CDR3 DNA is TGCAGTGCTTTCACAGGTCTACGAGAGACCCAGTACTTC. Translated, it gives CSAFTGLRETQYF.

A single count supports this clonotype. The rearrangement uses TRBV29-1 and TRBJ2-5; D not resolved. Trimming took off 3 bases at V and 4 bases at J, with 6 bases between the two ends. The germline CDR1 and CDR2 sequences are SQVTM and ANQGSEA. The CDR3 covers 11 residues. CDR3 nucleotides: TGCAGCGTTGAGTCTACAGAGACCCAGTACTTC. Amino acid sequence: CSVESTETQYF. The full variable domain, completed using reference TRBV29-1 and TRBJ2-5, is SAVISQKPSRDICQRGTSLTIQCQVDSQVTMMFWYRQQPGQSLTLIATANQGSEATYESGFVIDKFPISRPNLTFSTLTVSNMSPEDSSIYLCSVESTETQYFGPGTRLLVL.

This clonotype was seen many times. V is TRBV5-1 and J is TRBJ2-3; TRBD2 matches at 7 bases. The V and J ends lost 4 bases and 0 bases, in that order; junction bases with no gene match: 5. This CDR3 comprises 15 residues. CDR1 and CDR2 from the germline V gene are SGHRS and YFSETQ. In nucleotides, the CDR3 is TGCGCCAGCAGCAGACCTAGCGGAAGCACAGATACGCAGTATTTT. This sequence encodes CASSRPSGSTDTQYF.

The chain combines TRBV20-1 with TRBJ2-3, with D hard to call. V was cut by 1 base and J by 3 bases, with 8 bases left in between. The CDR3 consists of 13 residues. Germline CDR1 and CDR2: DFQATT and SNEGSKA (reference sequence). CDR3 protein: CSARVVMTDTQYF. The CDR3 DNA sequence: TGCAGTGCTAGAGTGGTAATGACAGATACGCAGTATTTT.

The chain combines TRBV6-1 with TRBJ2-7; a weak D match, TRBD1 (6 bases). Per germline, CDR1 MNHNS and CDR2 SASEGT. CDR3 length: 13 amino acids. V lost 6 bases to trimming and J lost 3 bases, with 12 bases between them. The CDR3 reads CASRDTGIYEQYF. The CDR3 DNA reads TGTGCCAGCAGGGACACAGGGATCTACGAGCAGTACTTC.

This clonotype was counted many times. The junction shows a germline mismatch at one end, possibly a read error. The chain combines TRBV29-1 with TRBJ2-5; TRBD2 aligns across 11 bases. Germline CDR1 SQVTM, CDR2 ANQGSEA. There are 14 residues in the CDR3. The CDR3 reads CCVGSGGGVRGQYF. The CDR3 DNA reads as TGCTGCGTTGGTAGCGGGGGGGGCGTCAGGGGCCAGTACTTC.

This clonotype was counted only a few times. The V call is TRBV20-1, the J call TRBJ2-3, with TRBD1 identical over 7 bases. This CDR3 is 13 amino acids long. Germline V gives CDR1 DFQATT, CDR2 SNEGSKA (reference sequence). V was clipped by 4 bases and J by 7 bases; unmatched bases: 8. CDR3 residues: CSANGQDPYTQYF. The CDR3, as DNA: TGCAGTGCTAATGGACAGGACCCTTATACGCAGTATTTT.

The table lists this clonotype with many counts. The J gene is TRBJ2-4, the V gene TRBV7-2; 9 bases fit TRBD1. Germline V gene sequence: CDR1 SGHTA, CDR2 FQGNSA. The CDR3 loop spans 13 amino acids. V dropped 4 bases and J dropped 7; count of bases not matched to a gene: 2. The CDR3, as DNA: TGTGCCAGCAGCTCCGGGACAGGGAACATTCAGTACTTC. It specifies CASSSGTGNIQYF.

This clonotype was recorded many times. The chain has TRBV27 and TRBJ2-7; D possibly uses TRBD1 or TRBD2 (5 bases each). Germline CDR1 and CDR2: MNHEY and SMNVEV (reference sequence). Trimming took off 6 bases at V and 5 bases at J, with 17 bases between the two ends. CDR3 length: 14 amino acids. CDR3 protein: CASSLMGPTDEQYF. Here the CDR3 DNA reads TGTGCCAGCAGCCTAATGGGACCTACTGACGAGCAGTACTTC.

This clonotype was seen repeatedly, ten times or more. The gene calls are TRBV12-3 or TRBV12-4 and TRBJ2-3; 12 bases line up with TRBD2. V was pared by 1 base and J by 10 bases, with 6 bases of the junction left unmatched. There are 15 residues in the CDR3. DNA of the CDR3: TGTGCCAGCAGTTTAGGGACTAGCGGGACTGGAGCGCAGTATTTT. Translated: CASSLGTSGTGAQYF.

This chain connects TRBV5-1 to TRBJ1-1; D call uncertain. There are 15 residues in the CDR3. In germline, CDR1 is SGHRS, CDR2 YFSETQ. V was clipped by 1 base and J by 0 bases, with 10 bases between them. The CDR3 DNA is TGCGCCAGCAGCTTGCCAGGACTTTTGAACACTGAAGCTTTCTTT. It yields the protein CASSLPGLLNTEAFF.

This clonotype showed up many times. V is TRBV2 and J is TRBJ2-3; 9 positions match TRBD2. The CDR3 has 17 residues. The V segment lost 8 bases and the J segment 2 bases; nucleotides outside the gene matches: 14. Germline V gives CDR1 SNHLY, CDR2 FYNNEI. The CDR3 DNA follows: TGTGCCAGCCCGATTGGGATAGCGGGGGTGAACACAGATACGCAGTATTTT. This translates into CASPIGIAGVNTDTQYF.

This clonotype has a handful of counts. The V and J genes are TRBV28 and TRBJ2-5; D is possibly TRBD1 or TRBD2 (5 bases each). Germline V gene lookup returns CDR1 MDHEN and CDR2 SYDVKM. V lost 5 bases to trimming and J lost 1 base, with 14 bases between them. The CDR3 is made up of 15 amino acids. The CDR3 spells CASSLDGDLQETQYF. The CDR3 nucleotides are TGTGCCAGCAGTCTGGACGGGGACCTCCAAGAGACCCAGTACTTC.

This clonotype was found a few times. This chain links TRBV15 with TRBJ2-1; D is perhaps TRBD2 (6 bases). Deletions cut 7 bases from V and 2 bases from J, with 18 bases between. Germline lookup yields CDR1 LNHNV and CDR2 YYDKDF (reference sequence). The CDR3 consists of 16 residues. DNA for the CDR3: TGTGCCACCACACGTACAAGCGGGCCTGCCTACAATGAGCAGTTCTTC. It translates to CATTRTSGPAYNEQFF.

The chain employs TRBV7-8 and TRBJ1-1; D not certain. The CDR3 is 17 amino acids. CDR1 is SGHVS and CDR2 is FQNEAQ in the germline V gene. The V end was cut by 0 bases, the J end by 4 bases, with 18 bases between. This chain's CDR3 is CASSLAPTGGFVTEAFF. For the CDR3, the DNA is TGTGCCAGCAGCTTAGCGCCCACTGGAGGGTTCGTCACTGAAGCTTTCTTT.

This clonotype showed up many times. This sequence joins TRBV4-2 and TRBJ2-7, with 8 bases fitting TRBD1. This CDR3 comprises 16 residues. Germline lookup yields CDR1 LGHNA and CDR2 YNFKEQ. After removal of 2 bases from V and 2 bases from J, the junction contained 8 bases not matched to a gene. The CDR3 protein is CASSQIQGRGPYEQYF. DNA of the CDR3: TGTGCCAGCAGCCAAATCCAGGGCAGGGGGCCCTACGAGCAGTACTTC.

This clonotype was observed at least ten times. CDR3 in DNA: TGCAGCGTTGACAGGAGCTCCTACAATGAGCAGTTCTTC. Protein product: CSVDRSSYNEQFF. The V and J genes are TRBV29-1 and TRBJ2-1, with no clear D. Germline V lookup: CDR1 SQVTM, CDR2 ANQGSEA. Trimming shortened V by 3 bases and J by 0 bases, and 6 bases separated the two germline ends. The CDR3 runs 13 residues.

This clonotype was counted ten times or more. The rearrangement joins TRBV20-1 to TRBJ2-7, with a tentative D call TRBD1 (6 bases). The CDR3 contains 14 residues. The germline V gene encodes CDR1 DFQATT and CDR2 SNEGSKA (reference sequence). Trimming removed 7 bases from V and 0 bases from J, with 16 bases in between. CDR3 sequence reads: CSVKQGIDSYEQYF. The CDR3 nucleotides are TGCAGTGTTAAACAGGGTATAGACTCCTACGAGCAGTACTTC.

The chain links TRBV6-5 to TRBJ1-5, with 7 nucleotides matching TRBD1. The CDR3 runs to 16 residues. V shed 2 bases and J 5 bases; nucleotides not matched to a gene: 9. CDR1 is MNHEY and CDR2 is SVGAGI in the germline V gene. The CDR3 nucleotides read TGTGCCAGCAGTTACCCCAGTAGGGGGCCGTATCAGCCCCAGCATTTT. Translating gives CASSYPSRGPYQPQHF.

This clonotype was counted between two and nine times. The chain is built from TRBV5-8 and TRBJ1-1; D is undetermined. Germline assignment: CDR1 SGHTS and CDR2 YDEGEE. V gave up 1 base and J gave up 6 bases, with 13 bases separating them. The CDR3 is made up of 14 amino acids. CDR3 sequence (DNA): TGTGCCAGCAGCTTGTTGGTGGCGCGCGCTGAAGCTTTCTTT. This encodes CASSLLVARAEAFF.

This clonotype was detected many times. This chain joins TRBV20-1 and TRBJ2-3, with D hard to call. V dropped 1 base and J dropped 6 bases, with 5 bases sitting between them. The CDR3 is 11 residues long. Per the germline V gene, CDR1 is DFQATT and CDR2 is SNEGSKA (reference sequence). DNA of the CDR3: TGCAGTGCTAGAGGGTCGGATACGCAGTATTTT. Its protein product is CSARGSDTQYF.

This clonotype has at least ten counts. This chain uses TRBV29-1 with TRBJ1-1, with 12 bases lining up with TRBD1. Germline V gene sequence: CDR1 SQVTM, CDR2 ANQGSEA. CDR3 length: 16 residues. V was clipped by 7 bases and J by 2 bases; unmatched bases: 11. The CDR3 here is CSARPRDRGHNTEAFF. The CDR3 DNA is TGCAGCGCCCGGCCACGGGACAGGGGGCATAACACTGAAGCTTTCTTT. Filled out from reference TRBV29-1 and TRBJ1-1, the complete variable domain reads SAVISQKPSRDICQRGTSLTIQCQVDSQVTMMFWYRQQPGQSLTLIATANQGSEATYESGFVIDKFPISRPNLTFSTLTVSNMSPEDSSIYLCSARPRDRGHNTEAFFGQGTRLTVV.